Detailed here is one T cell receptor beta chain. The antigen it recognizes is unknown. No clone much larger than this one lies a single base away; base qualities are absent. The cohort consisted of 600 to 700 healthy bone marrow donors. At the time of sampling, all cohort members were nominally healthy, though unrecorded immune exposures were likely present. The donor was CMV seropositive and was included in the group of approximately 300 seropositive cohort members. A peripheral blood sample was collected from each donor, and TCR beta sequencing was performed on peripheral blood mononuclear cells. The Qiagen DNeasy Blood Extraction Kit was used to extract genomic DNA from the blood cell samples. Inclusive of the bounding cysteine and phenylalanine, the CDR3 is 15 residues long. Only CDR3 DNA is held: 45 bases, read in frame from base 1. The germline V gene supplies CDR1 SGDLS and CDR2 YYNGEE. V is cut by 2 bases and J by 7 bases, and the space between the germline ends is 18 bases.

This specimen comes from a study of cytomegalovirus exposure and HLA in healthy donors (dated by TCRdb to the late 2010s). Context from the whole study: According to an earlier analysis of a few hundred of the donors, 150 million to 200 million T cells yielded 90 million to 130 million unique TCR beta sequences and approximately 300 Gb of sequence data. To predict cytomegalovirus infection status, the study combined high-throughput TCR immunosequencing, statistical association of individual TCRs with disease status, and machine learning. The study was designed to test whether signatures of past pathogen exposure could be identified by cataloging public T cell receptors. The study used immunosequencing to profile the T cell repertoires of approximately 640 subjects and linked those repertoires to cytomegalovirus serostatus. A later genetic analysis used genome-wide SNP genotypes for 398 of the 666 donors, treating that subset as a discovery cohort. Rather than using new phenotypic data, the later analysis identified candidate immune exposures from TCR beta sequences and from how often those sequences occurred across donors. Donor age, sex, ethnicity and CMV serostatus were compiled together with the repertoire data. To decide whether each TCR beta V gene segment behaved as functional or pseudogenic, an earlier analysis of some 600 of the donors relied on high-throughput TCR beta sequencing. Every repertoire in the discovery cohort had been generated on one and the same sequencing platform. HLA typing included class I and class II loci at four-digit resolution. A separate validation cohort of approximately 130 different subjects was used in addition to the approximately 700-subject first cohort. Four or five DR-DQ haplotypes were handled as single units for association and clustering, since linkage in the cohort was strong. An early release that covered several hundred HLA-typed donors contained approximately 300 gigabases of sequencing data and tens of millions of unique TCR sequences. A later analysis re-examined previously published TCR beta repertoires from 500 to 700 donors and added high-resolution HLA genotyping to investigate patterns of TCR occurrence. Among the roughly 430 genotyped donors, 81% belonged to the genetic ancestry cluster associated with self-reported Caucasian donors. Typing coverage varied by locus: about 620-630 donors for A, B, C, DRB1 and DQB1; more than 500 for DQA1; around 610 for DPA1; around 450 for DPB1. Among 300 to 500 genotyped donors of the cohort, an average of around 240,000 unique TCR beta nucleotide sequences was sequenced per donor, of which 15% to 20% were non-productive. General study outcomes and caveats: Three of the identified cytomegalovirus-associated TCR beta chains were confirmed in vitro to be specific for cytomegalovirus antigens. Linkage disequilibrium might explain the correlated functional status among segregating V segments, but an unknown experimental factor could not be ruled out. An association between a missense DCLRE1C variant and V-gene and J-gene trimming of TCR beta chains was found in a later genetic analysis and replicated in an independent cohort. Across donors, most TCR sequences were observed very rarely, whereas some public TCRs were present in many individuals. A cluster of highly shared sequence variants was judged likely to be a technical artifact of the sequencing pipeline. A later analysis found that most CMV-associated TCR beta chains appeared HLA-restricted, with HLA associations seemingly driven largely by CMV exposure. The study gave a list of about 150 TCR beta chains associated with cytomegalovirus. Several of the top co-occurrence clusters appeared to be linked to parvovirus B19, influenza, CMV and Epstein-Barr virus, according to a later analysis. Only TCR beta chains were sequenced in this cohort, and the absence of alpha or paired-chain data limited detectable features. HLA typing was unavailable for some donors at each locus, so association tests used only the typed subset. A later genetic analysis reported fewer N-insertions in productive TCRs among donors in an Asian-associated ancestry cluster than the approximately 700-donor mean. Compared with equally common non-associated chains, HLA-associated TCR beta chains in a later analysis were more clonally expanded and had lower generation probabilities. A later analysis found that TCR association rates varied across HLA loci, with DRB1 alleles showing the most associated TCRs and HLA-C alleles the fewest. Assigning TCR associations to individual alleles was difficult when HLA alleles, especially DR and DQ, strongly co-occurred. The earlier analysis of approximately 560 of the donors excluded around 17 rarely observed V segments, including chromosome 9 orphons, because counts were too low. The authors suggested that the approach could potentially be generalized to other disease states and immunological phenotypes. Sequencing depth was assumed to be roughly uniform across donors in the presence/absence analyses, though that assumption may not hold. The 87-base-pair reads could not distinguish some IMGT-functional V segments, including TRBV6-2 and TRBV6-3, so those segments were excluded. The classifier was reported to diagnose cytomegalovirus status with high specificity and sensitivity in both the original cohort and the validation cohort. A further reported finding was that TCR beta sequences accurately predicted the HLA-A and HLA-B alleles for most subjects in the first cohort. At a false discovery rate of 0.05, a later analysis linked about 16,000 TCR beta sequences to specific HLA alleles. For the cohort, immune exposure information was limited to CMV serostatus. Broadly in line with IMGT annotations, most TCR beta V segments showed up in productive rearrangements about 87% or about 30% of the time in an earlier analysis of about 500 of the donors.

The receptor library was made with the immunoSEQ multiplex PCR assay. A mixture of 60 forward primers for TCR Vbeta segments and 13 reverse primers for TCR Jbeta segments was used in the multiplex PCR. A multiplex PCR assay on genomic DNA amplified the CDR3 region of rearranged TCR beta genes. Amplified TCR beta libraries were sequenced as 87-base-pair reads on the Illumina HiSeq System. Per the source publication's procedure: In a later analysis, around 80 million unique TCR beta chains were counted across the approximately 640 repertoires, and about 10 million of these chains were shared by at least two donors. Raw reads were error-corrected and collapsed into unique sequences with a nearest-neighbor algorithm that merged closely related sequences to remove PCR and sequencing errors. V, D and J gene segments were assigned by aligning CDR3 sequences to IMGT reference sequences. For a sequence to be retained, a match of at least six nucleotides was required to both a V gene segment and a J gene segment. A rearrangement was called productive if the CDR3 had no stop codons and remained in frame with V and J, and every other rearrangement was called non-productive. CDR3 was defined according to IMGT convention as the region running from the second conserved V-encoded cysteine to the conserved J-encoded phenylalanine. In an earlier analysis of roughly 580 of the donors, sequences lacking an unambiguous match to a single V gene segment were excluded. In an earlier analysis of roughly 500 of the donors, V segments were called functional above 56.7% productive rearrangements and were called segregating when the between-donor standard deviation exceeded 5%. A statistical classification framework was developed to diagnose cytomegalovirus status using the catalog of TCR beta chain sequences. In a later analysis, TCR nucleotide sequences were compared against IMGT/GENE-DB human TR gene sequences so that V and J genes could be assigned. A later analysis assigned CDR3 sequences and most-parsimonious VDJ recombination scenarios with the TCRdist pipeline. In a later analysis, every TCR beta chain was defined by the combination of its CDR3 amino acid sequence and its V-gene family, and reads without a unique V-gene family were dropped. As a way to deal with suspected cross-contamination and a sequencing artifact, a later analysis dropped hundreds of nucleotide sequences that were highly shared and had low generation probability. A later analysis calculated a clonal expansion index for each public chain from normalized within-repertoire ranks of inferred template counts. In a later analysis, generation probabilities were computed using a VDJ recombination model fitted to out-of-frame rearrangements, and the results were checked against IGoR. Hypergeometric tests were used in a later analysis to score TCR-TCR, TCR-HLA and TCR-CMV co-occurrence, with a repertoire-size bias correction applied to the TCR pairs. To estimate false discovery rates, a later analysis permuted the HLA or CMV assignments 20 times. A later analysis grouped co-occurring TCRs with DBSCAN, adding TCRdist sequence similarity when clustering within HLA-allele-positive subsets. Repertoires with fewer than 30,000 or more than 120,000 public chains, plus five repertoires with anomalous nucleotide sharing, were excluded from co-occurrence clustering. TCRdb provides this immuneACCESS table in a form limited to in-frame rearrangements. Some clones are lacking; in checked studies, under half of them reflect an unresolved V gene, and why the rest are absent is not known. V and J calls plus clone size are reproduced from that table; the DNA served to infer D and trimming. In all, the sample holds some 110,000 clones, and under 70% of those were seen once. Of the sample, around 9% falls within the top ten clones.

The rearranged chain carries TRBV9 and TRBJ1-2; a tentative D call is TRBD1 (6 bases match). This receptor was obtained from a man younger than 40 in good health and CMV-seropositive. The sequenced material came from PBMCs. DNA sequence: TGTGCCAGCAGCGTGGGTACAGGGCATAGTGGTGGCTACACCTTC. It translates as CASSVGTGHSGGYTF.